A single sample gave rise to the 27 T cell receptor beta chains below, sequenced in a study of T-cell reconstitution after alpha-beta-depleted transplantation in children. Preparation of the TCRbeta library used unique molecular identifiers. TCRdb reprocessed the PCR reads with MiXCR, giving one entry per CDR3 protein. The repertoire has more than 85,000 distinct CDR3 sequences, about 7.5% of them found once; the top ten carry roughly 17%. The sample in question was PBMCs, obtained before TCRalphabeta/CD19-depleted stem cell transplant. Every receptor here comes from a boy aged 2-9 years with acute lymphoblastic leukemia, due to receive a stem cell transplant.

This clonotype came up many times. V usage is TRBV29-1 and J usage is TRBJ2-7; D unresolved. The V end lost 4 bases, the J end lost 5 bases, and 6 bases lay between the germline ends. The CDR3 has 10 residues. CDR1 and CDR2 (germline): SQVTM, ANQGSEA. DNA of the CDR3: TGCAGCGTTGGAAGCGACGAGCAGTACTTC. As protein: CSVGSDEQYF.

This clonotype was observed a few times. The V and J genes are TRBV27 and TRBJ1-5; the match to TRBD1 covers 8 bases. The V segment lost 8 bases and the J segment 7 bases; nucleotides outside the gene matches: 4. Germline V lookup: CDR1 MNHEY, CDR2 SMNVEV (reference sequence). This CDR3 has 12 residues. The CDR3 loop is CASGQGGQPQHF. As DNA, the CDR3 is TGTGCCAGCGGACAGGGAGGACAGCCCCAGCATTTT.

This clonotype has just a few counts. J is TRBJ2-5 and V is TRBV7-2; D possibly corresponds to TRBD2 (7 bases). Germline CDR1 SGHTA, CDR2 FQGNSA. The CDR3 runs 14 residues. V was pared by 3 bases and J by 5 bases, with 13 bases between. CDR3 protein: CASSFGGAGETQYF. The DNA of the CDR3 is TGTGCCAGCAGCTTTGGGGGGGCCGGGGAGACCCAGTACTTC.

This clonotype came up many times. The gene calls are TRBV6-5 and TRBJ2-1; D ambiguous. The CDR3 is 12 residues long. The ends were cut back, 5 bases at V and 5 bases at J, with 7 bases in the middle. CDR1 and CDR2 (germline): MNHEY, SVGAGI. CDR3 in amino acids: CASSTQHNEQFF. The DNA for the CDR3 is TGTGCCAGCAGTACCCAGCACAATGAGCAGTTCTTC.

In its sample, this clonotype was seen a few times. The gene calls are TRBV7-8 and TRBJ2-7; D gene ambiguous. The germline gives CDR1 SGHVS, CDR2 FQNEAQ. Trimming shortened V by 1 base and J by 0 bases, and 7 bases separated the two germline ends. The CDR3 runs to 14 residues. The chain's CDR3 is CASSLGQASYEQYF. CDR3 nucleotides: TGTGCCAGCAGCTTAGGTCAGGCCTCCTACGAGCAGTACTTC.

The genes are TRBV6-2 or TRBV6-3 and TRBJ2-2; D is ambiguous. CDR3 length: 17 amino acids. Deletions cut 6 bases from V and 0 bases from J, with 17 bases between. CDR1 and CDR2 from the germline V gene are MNHEY and SVGEGT. This CDR3 reads CASSQTRPFANTGELFF. Written as DNA, the CDR3 is TGTGCCAGCAGCCAAACGCGACCATTCGCGAACACCGGGGAGCTGTTTTTT.

This clonotype was recorded at least ten times. V usage is TRBV5-1 and J usage is TRBJ2-2; the D is unclear. CDR1 SGHRS and CDR2 YFSETQ come from the germline V gene. The CDR3 runs 13 residues. Trimming stripped 5 bases from V and 3 bases from J, with 8 bases between. The CDR3 reads CASRGSDTGELFF. The CDR3 bases are TGCGCCAGCAGGGGAAGCGACACCGGGGAGCTGTTTTTT. Using reference TRBV5-1 and TRBJ2-2 for the parts outside the CDR3, the full variable domain is KAGVTQTPRYLIKTRGQQVTLSCSPISGHRSVSWYQQTPGQGLQFLFEYFSETQRNKGNFPGRFSGRQFSNSRSEMNVSTLELGDSALYLCASRGSDTGELFFGEGSRLTVL.

The V call is TRBV6-1, the J call TRBJ1-4; D unclear. This CDR3 has 14 residues. CDR1 and CDR2 (germline): MNHNS, SASEGT. V was trimmed by 6 bases and J by 0 bases, leaving 8 bases between them. As DNA, the CDR3 is TGTGCCAGCAGGCGTGTTGCAACTAATGAAAAACTGTTTTTT. Encoded protein: CASRRVATNEKLFF.

V usage is TRBV5-1 and J usage is TRBJ2-5, with D uncertain. The CDR3 has 14 amino acids. V was shortened by 1 base and J by 2 bases, with 9 bases between the two germline ends. CDR1 is SGHRS and CDR2 is YFSETQ in the germline V gene. For the CDR3, the DNA is TGCGCCAGCAGCTTGATGGCTTCTCAAGAGACCCAGTACTTC. It codes for CASSLMASQETQYF.

This clonotype came up a few times. The rearrangement joins TRBV2 to TRBJ1-2; tentative D call: TRBD1 (5 bases). The CDR3 runs to 15 residues. Looked up from germline, CDR1 is SNHLY and CDR2 is FYNNEI. V lost 1 base and J lost 3, with 12 bases in between. CDR3 nucleotide sequence: TGTGCCAGCAGTGAAGTTAGGGGCTTTTACTATGGCTACACCTTC. Amino acids: CASSEVRGFYYGYTF.

This clonotype was observed at least ten times. The V gene is TRBV12-3 or TRBV12-4, the J gene TRBJ2-7, with 8 positions matching TRBD1. The CDR3 has 12 residues. The V and J ends lost 4 bases and 9 bases, in that order; junction bases with no gene match: 5. CDR3 coding DNA: TGTGCCAGCAGTTCCCAGGGGGCGAGGCAGTACTTC. Its protein is CASSSQGARQYF.

In this sample, this clonotype turned up many times. This chain connects TRBV29-1 to TRBJ1-1; maybe TRBD1 (6 bases). The V gene's germline CDR1 is SQVTM and CDR2 ANQGSEA. There are 13 residues in the CDR3. V gave up 7 bases and J gave up 1 base, with 13 bases separating them. The CDR3 protein is CSANRATNTEAFF. DNA of the CDR3: TGCAGCGCTAACAGGGCAACGAACACTGAAGCTTTCTTT.

This clonotype occurred many times. The rearrangement uses TRBV6-2 or TRBV6-3 and TRBJ2-7; no firm D call. Between the trimmed V and J ends, which lost 0 bases and 0 bases, there was a span of 6 bases. The length of the CDR3 is 14 residues. Looked up from germline, CDR1 is MNHEY and CDR2 is SVGEGT. This chain's CDR3 is CASSYSMSSYEQYF. CDR3 DNA sequence: TGTGCCAGCAGTTACTCGATGAGCTCCTACGAGCAGTACTTC.

In this sample, this clonotype turned up many times. The chain is built from TRBV6-6 and TRBJ2-7; the D is unclear. This CDR3 is 12 amino acids long. Deletions cut 7 bases from V and 5 bases from J, with 12 bases between. CDR1 and CDR2 from the germline V gene are MNHNY and SVGAGI (reference sequence). The CDR3 DNA reads as TGTGCCAGCAAGAGCAGGTTAAACGAGCAGTACTTC. It encodes CASKSRLNEQYF.

This clonotype was observed many times. The chain joins TRBV15 to TRBJ1-4; D not certain. The CDR3 sequence is 14 residues long. The germline gives CDR1 LNHNV, CDR2 YYDKDF (reference sequence). V lost 1 base and J 8 bases, leaving 11 bases between the germline ends. CDR3 DNA sequence: TGTGCCACCAGCAGAGTTCCGGGCCCCGAAAAACTGTTTTTT. Amino acids: CATSRVPGPEKLFF. Full variable domain (missing parts from reference TRBV15 and TRBJ1-4): DAMVIQNPRYQVTQFGKPVTLSCSQTLNHNVMYWYQQKSSQAPKLLFHYYDKDFNNEADTPDNFQSRRPNTSFCFLDIRSPGLGDTAMYLCATSRVPGPEKLFFGSGTQLSVL.

This clonotype was counted between two and nine times. A single base separates this from a much larger clone, so it may be a read error. The CDR3 coding sequence is TGTGCCAGCAGCCCCCCGGTTGTGGGGGGGGCTTTCTTT. It codes for CASSPPVVGGAFF. The V and J genes are TRBV7-2 and TRBJ1-1, with D perhaps matching TRBD1 (5 bases). CDR1 and CDR2 from the germline V gene are SGHTA and FQGNSA. The length of the CDR3 is 13 residues. The ends were cut back, 5 bases at V and 11 bases at J, with 18 bases in the middle. Filled out from reference TRBV7-2 and TRBJ1-1, the complete variable domain reads GAGVSQSPSNKVTEKGKDVELRCDPISGHTALYWYRQSLGQGLEFLIYFQGNSAPDKSGLPSDRFSAERTGGSVSTLTIQRTQQEDSAVYLCASSPPVVGGAFFGQGTRLTVV.

At least ten counts were recorded for this clonotype. The junction does not match germline at one end; this may be a read error. This chain uses TRBV7-6 with TRBJ2-7; 12 bases align to TRBD1. The germline CDR1 and CDR2 sequences are SGHVS and FNYEAQ. The CDR3 loop spans 15 amino acids. CDR3 region: CASNPGTGGSNEQYF. The CDR3 DNA is TGTGCCAGCAACCCCGGGACAGGGGGCTCCAACGAGCAGTACTTC.

This clonotype has only a few counts. This chain links TRBV5-1 with TRBJ1-2; D call uncertain. Looked up from germline, CDR1 is SGHRS and CDR2 is YFSETQ. The CDR3 spans 15 residues. Trimming took off 2 bases at V and 3 bases at J, with 14 bases between the two ends. The CDR3 DNA reads TGCGCCAGCAGCTTAAGAACGGGTAACCACTATGGCTACACCTTC. Its translation is CASSLRTGNHYGYTF.

This clonotype has more than one count but fewer than ten. The chain joins TRBV9 to TRBJ2-3, with D possibly matching TRBD1 (5 bases). CDR3 length: 14 amino acids. V lost 0 bases to trimming and J lost 2 bases, with 7 bases between them. CDR1 SGDLS and CDR2 YYNGEE come from the germline V gene. Here the CDR3 DNA reads TGTGCCAGCAGCGTAGGGGGCTCCACAGATACGCAGTATTTT. Translated, it gives CASSVGGSTDTQYF.

This clonotype was observed at least ten times. The chain recombines TRBV5-1 with TRBJ1-5; no clear D. The V gene's germline CDR1 is SGHRS and CDR2 YFSETQ. This CDR3 is 15 amino acids long. V lost 0 bases and J lost 1, with 8 bases in between. The CDR3 DNA reads TGCGCCAGCAGCTTGGGAGAAAGCAGCAATCAGCCCCAGCATTTT. Protein sequence: CASSLGESSNQPQHF.

This clonotype came up many times. The gene calls are TRBV7-9 and TRBJ1-6; perhaps TRBD1 as D (5 bases). V was clipped by 1 base and J by 7 bases, with 8 bases between them. The CDR3 runs 14 residues. CDR1 and CDR2 from the germline V gene are SEHNR and FQNEAQ (reference sequence). The CDR3 bases are TGTGCCAGCAGCTTAGAGGGACCAAATTCACCCCTCCACTTT. The encoded protein is CASSLEGPNSPLHF.

This clonotype has only a few counts. This rearrangement joins TRBV12-3 or TRBV12-4 to TRBJ1-5, with D possibly TRBD1 on 6 matching bases. V shed 6 bases and J shed 1 base, with 13 bases lying between them. The CDR3 consists of 15 residues. In DNA, the CDR3 is TGTGCCAGCAGAGAACAGGGCCTGAGCAATCAGCCCCAGCATTTT. Residues: CASREQGLSNQPQHF.

This clonotype was seen a few times. The chain combines TRBV5-1 with TRBJ2-5, with D possibly matching TRBD2 (5 bases). The V and J ends lost 6 bases and 2 bases respectively, with 17 bases between them. The CDR3 length is 15 residues. Per germline, CDR1 SGHRS and CDR2 YFSETQ. CDR3 residues: CASNRQFPGQETQYF. For the CDR3, the DNA is TGCGCCAGCAACCGGCAGTTCCCGGGACAAGAGACCCAGTACTTC.

This chain uses TRBV27 with TRBJ2-1; 9 bases are shared with TRBD1. V trimming: 6 bases; J trimming: 7 bases; junction bases outside the gene matches: 10. The CDR3 is made up of 15 amino acids. Germline lookup yields CDR1 MNHEY and CDR2 SMNVEV (reference sequence). CDR3 residues: CASRDGDRAWNEQFF. The CDR3 DNA is TGTGCCAGCAGGGATGGGGACAGGGCTTGGAATGAGCAGTTCTTC.

As to this clonotype: A much larger clone lies one base from this, so it may be a read error. V gene TRBV12-3 or TRBV12-4 combines with J gene TRBJ2-2; no clear D gene. Trimming shortened V by 10 bases and J by 6 bases, and 18 bases separated the two germline ends. This CDR3 is built from 14 residues. The CDR3 reads CATTMTGKAGELFF. Here the CDR3 DNA reads TGTGCCACCACAATGACTGGGAAGGCCGGGGAGCTGTTTTTT.

This clonotype was picked up a small number of times. This chain uses TRBV18 with TRBJ2-7; 9 nucleotides agree with TRBD1. Germline CDR1 and CDR2: KGHSH and LQKENI. CDR3 length equals 15 residues. J lost 2 bases, V lost 5 bases, and 7 bases had no gene match. CDR3 sequence reads: CASSTGGQGTYEQYF. In DNA, the CDR3 is TGTGCCAGCTCAACGGGAGGACAGGGGACCTACGAGCAGTACTTC.

This clonotype was counted many times. V usage is TRBV28 and J usage is TRBJ1-5, with D possibly matching TRBD1 (6 bases). The CDR3 is 13 residues long. Trimming removed 6 bases from V and 4 bases from J, with 10 bases in between. Germline-derived CDR1 and CDR2 are MDHEN and SYDVKM. The CDR3 DNA is TGTGCCAGCAGCCAAGGGGGGAATCAGCCCCAGCATTTT. Translation gives CASSQGGNQPQHF.